Sequencing of this T cell receptor (beta chain) was carried out in a study of blood T cell repertoires in COVID-19. Across the study: Some COVID-19 samples were acute and others convalescent; all came from the United States, Italy and Spain. Sample material is recorded as cDNA or gDNA derived from T cells, B-cell-depleted T cells, or PBMCs.

Profiling relied on immunoSEQ multiplex PCR, and the TCRdb table lists in-frame clones only, not all of them. The repertoire has some 190,000 clones, approximately 91% of them found once; the top ten carry about 1%. V lost 4 bases to trimming and J lost 5 bases, with 14 bases between them. This CDR3 region has 14 residues. In germline, CDR1 is MNHEY, CDR2 SVGEGT. The receptor was isolated from a man aged 25 to 45 with acute or convalescent COVID-19. Sequences were obtained from peripheral blood. The chain employs TRBV6-2 or TRBV6-3 and TRBJ1-1; D remains unclear. CDR3 in DNA: TGTGCCAGCAGTTCTCATCAGAGAGGTACTGAAGCTTTCTTT. It translates to CASSSHQRGTEAFF.